This T cell receptor (beta chain) was identified in a study of shared clonotypes between healthy human individuals. The overall study: A couple of women and three men aged 18 to 49 made up the donors. Study-wide points: Sharing across a handful of donors was seen in approximately 5.2% of naive CD4 clonotypes. Collection of samples was limited to blood; tissue repertoires likely differ.

The assay was immunoSEQ multiplex PCR, and TCRdb's table has in-frame clones only and misses some. The repertoire holds 660,000 or so clones, with around 96% as singletons. About this clone itself: Its antigen is not known.

Naive CD8 cells were CD45RO-negative, positively selected for CCR7, excluding terminally differentiated effector memory CD45RA+ cells. The CDR3 runs 15 residues. The ends were cut back, 1 base at V and 2 bases at J, with 12 bases in the middle. The germline V gene has CDR1 SGHAT and CDR2 FQNNGV. The rearrangement uses TRBV11-2 and TRBJ2-7; D may be TRBD1 or TRBD2 (7 bases each). The source material was naive CD8+ T cells sorted from blood. The receptor was isolated from a woman between 25 and 40 years old in good health. The CDR3 region has the DNA TGTGCCAGCAGCTTAGGAGCGGGACAGCCCTACGAGCAGTACTTC. Its protein is CASSLGAGQPYEQYF.